Presented here are 18 T cell receptor beta chains from one specimen sequenced in a study of blood T cell repertoires in COVID-19. The assay was immunoSEQ multiplex PCR, and TCRdb's table has in-frame clones only and misses some. The table shows around 250,000 clones, with 88% occurring only once. The specimen was peripheral blood. The source of these receptors is a human donor in a cohort sampled during active COVID-19.

This clone is a singleton in its sample. The gene calls are TRBV21-1 and TRBJ2-5; the D call of TRBD2 is as the table states it, not checked on the DNA. TRBV21-1 is flagged as a pseudogene. The CDR3 runs to 12 residues. CDR3 coding DNA: TGTGCCAGCTTGAGTTTCGAGGAGACCCAGTACTTC. This encodes CASLSFEETQYF.

The chain recombines TRBV21-1 with TRBJ1-1; no check of the table's D call, TRBD1, against the DNA was made. TRBV21-1 is a pseudogene locus. The CDR3 length is 13 residues. CDR3 coding DNA: TGTGCCAGCACACACCCATCGAACACTGAAGCTTTCTTT. This translates into CASTHPSNTEAFF.

The chain is built from TRBV27 and TRBJ2-7, with a weak D call TRBD2 (5 bases). Germline V gene sequence: CDR1 MNHEY, CDR2 SMNVEV (reference sequence). With 8 bases removed from V and 3 bases from J, the gap between germline ends came to 14 bases. This CDR3 is built from 13 residues. The CDR3 coding sequence is TGTGCCAGCGGGTGGGCCGGGGTCTACGAGCAGTACTTC. It translates to CASGWAGVYEQYF.

V is TRBV4-2 and J is TRBJ1-6; 8 bases are a match to TRBD1. Trimming cost V 4 bases and J 6 bases; bases outside gene matches: 2. CDR1 is LGHNA, CDR2 YNFKEQ, per germline. CDR3 length: 14 residues. This CDR3 reads CASSLDRGNSPLHF. CDR3 bases: TGTGCCAGCAGCCTCGACAGGGGTAATTCACCCCTCCACTTT.

J is TRBJ2-7 and V is TRBV25-1; TRBD1 might be the D (5 bases). This CDR3 contains 15 residues. In germline, CDR1 is MGHDK, CDR2 SYGVNS. The ends were cut back, 2 bases at V and 0 bases at J, with 11 bases in the middle. In nucleotides, the CDR3 is TGTGCCAGCAGTGAAACCGGACACCCCTCCTACGAGCAGTACTTC. This sequence encodes CASSETGHPSYEQYF.

CDR3 in amino acids: CASSSKGLTEQFF. CDR3 bases: TGTGCCAGCAGCTCCAAGGGACTCACTGAGCAGTTCTTC. The V gene is TRBV12-3 or TRBV12-4, the J gene TRBJ2-1, with D possibly being TRBD2 (6 bases). The length of the CDR3 is 13 residues. Trimming pared 6 bases from V and 9 bases from J, leaving 15 bases between.

This clone has just one count. The V call is TRBV28, the J call TRBJ2-7, with D hard to call. Germline CDR1 MDHEN, CDR2 SYDVKM. This CDR3 comprises 19 residues. Trimming removed 3 bases at V and 0 bases at J, with 24 bases between. The CDR3 here is CASSFVVLESLSISYEQYF. CDR3 nucleotide sequence: TGTGCCAGCAGTTTCGTAGTGCTAGAATCACTATCTATCTCCTACGAGCAGTACTTC.

The chain combines TRBV5-6 with TRBJ2-7, with a weak D call TRBD1 (5 bases). The CDR3 is made up of 16 amino acids. Germline V gene lookup returns CDR1 SGHDT and CDR2 YYEEEE. V was pared by 4 bases and J by 0 bases, with 17 bases between. CDR3 sequence reads: CASSRYDSDFSYEQYF. Written as DNA, the CDR3 is TGTGCCAGCAGCAGGTATGACAGTGACTTCTCCTACGAGCAGTACTTC.

The chain recombines TRBV6-6 with TRBJ1-1, with 8 bases lining up with TRBD1. The CDR3 length is 13 residues. Trimming removed 5 bases from V and 11 bases from J; junction bases left unmatched: 10. In germline, CDR1 is MNHNY, CDR2 SVGAGI (reference sequence). CDR3 loop: CASSPGGWKTAFF. The CDR3 bases are TGTGCCAGCAGTCCAGGGGGCTGGAAGACCGCTTTCTTT.

The rearrangement joins TRBV27 to TRBJ1-6; D unclear. The V and J ends lost 2 bases and 6 bases respectively, with 20 bases between them. In germline, CDR1 is MNHEY, CDR2 SMNVEV (reference sequence). CDR3 size: 18 residues. The CDR3 sequence: CASSLGFMATDGNSPLHF. CDR3 DNA sequence: TGTGCCAGCAGTTTAGGATTCATGGCTACAGACGGTAATTCACCCCTCCACTTT.

J is TRBJ1-6 and V is TRBV4-3; 8 bases agree with TRBD1. The ends lost 3 bases at V and 6 bases at J; junction bases unmatched: 7. CDR3 length equals 16 residues. Germline-derived CDR1 and CDR2 are LGHNA and YSLEER. The CDR3 DNA reads TGCGCCAGCAGCCAGACCGGGACAGGAGTTAATTCACCCCTCCACTTT. It encodes CASSQTGTGVNSPLHF.

The genes are TRBV28 and TRBJ1-5; D possibly corresponds to TRBD1 (5 bases). CDR3 length equals 16 residues. Per germline, CDR1 MDHEN and CDR2 SYDVKM. Deletions cut 1 base from V and 2 bases from J, with 12 bases between. Here the CDR3 DNA reads TGTGCCAGCAGTTTATATTCAGGGTCAGGCAATCAGCCCCAGCATTTT. It encodes CASSLYSGSGNQPQHF.

The J gene is TRBJ2-7, the V gene TRBV3-1 (or the pseudogene TRBV3-2); TRBD2 agrees at 12 bases. Germline loops: CDR1 LGHDT, CDR2 YNNKEL (reference sequence). The CDR3 consists of 16 residues. J lost 7 bases, V lost 3 bases, and 10 bases had no gene match. In DNA, the CDR3 is TGTGCCAGCAGCCATCTTCCGGGACTAGCGGGTCTAGAGCAGTACTTC. This sequence encodes CASSHLPGLAGLEQYF.

V is TRBV7-8 and J is TRBJ2-7; 7 nucleotides line up with TRBD2. Germline V gene data show CDR1 as SGHVS and CDR2 as FQNEAQ. Trimming took 6 bases from V and 2 from J; bases not matched to a gene: 10. This CDR3 is built from 15 residues. CDR3 amino acids: CASRPQRGPPYEQYF. The CDR3 DNA follows: TGTGCCAGCAGACCCCAGCGGGGACCCCCCTACGAGCAGTACTTC.

The CDR3 DNA reads TGTGCCACCAGCAGACCCGGGAACCCAAACTCACCCCTCCACTTT. This sequence encodes CATSRPGNPNSPLHF. The chain couples TRBV15 to TRBJ1-6; D call uncertain. Germline V gives CDR1 LNHNV, CDR2 YYDKDF (reference sequence). This CDR3 is 15 amino acids long. Deletions cut 2 bases from V and 10 bases from J, with 15 bases between. The whole variable domain, filled in from reference TRBV15 and TRBJ1-6, reads DAMVIQNPRYQVTQFGKPVTLSCSQTLNHNVMYWYQQKSSQAPKLLFHYYDKDFNNEADTPDNFQSRRPNTSFCFLDIRSPGLGDTAMYLCATSRPGNPNSPLHFGNGTRLTVT.

This clone has a handful of counts. The chain carries TRBV27 and TRBJ1-2; 11 bases are a match to TRBD1. Per the germline V gene, CDR1 is MNHEY and CDR2 is SMNVEV (reference sequence). There are 15 residues in the CDR3. J gave up 7 bases and V 6 bases, and 10 bases lay outside the gene matches. In nucleotides, the CDR3 is TGTGCCAGCAGGCGATTCGGGACAGGGGGAGGTGGCTACACCTTC. Translating it yields CASRRFGTGGGGYTF.

This clone turned up a few times. The J gene is TRBJ1-1, the V gene TRBV21-1; the listed D gene, TRBD1, was not tested against the DNA. TRBV21-1 is a listed pseudogene. The CDR3 extends over 16 amino acids. CDR3 in amino acids: CASSNRDRVVNTEAFF. The CDR3, as DNA: TGTGCCAGCAGCAATCGGGACAGGGTGGTGAACACTGAAGCTTTCTTT.

This sequence joins TRBV7-6 and TRBJ1-4, with D tentatively TRBD1 (6 bases). The V gene lost 0 bases and the J gene lost 5 bases, with 10 bases spanning the gap. CDR1 SGHVS and CDR2 FNYEAQ come from the germline V gene. The CDR3 is 15 residues long. CDR3 bases: TGTGCCAGCAGCTTAGCGCTAGGACAGAATGAAAAACTGTTTTTT. Its protein is CASSLALGQNEKLFF.